A selection of T cell receptor beta chains follows, all from one sample in a study of blood T cell repertoires in COVID-19. Profiled with immunoSEQ multiplex PCR; TCRdb holds only in-frame clones, not every one. Of approximately 470,000 clones listed, around 85% are singletons. The source material was peripheral blood. The origin of the receptors is a human donor in a cohort sampled during active COVID-19. CDR3s include the opening cysteine and the closing phenylalanine or tryptophan. Fields, in order: V gene, clone size, D gene, J gene, CDR3 protein, CDR3 DNA. A D gene is named only where the DNA matches it firmly. Not all rows give a size; the values are once, few, many and, for expanded clones, a class.

>TRBV29-1|-|TRBD1|TRBJ2-7
CSVRQGPSYEQYF
TGCAGCGTCAGACAGGGGCCCTCCTACGAGCAGTACTTC
>TRBV4-2|-|TRBD2|TRBJ2-7
CASSLGLAGTYEQYF
TGTGCCAGCAGCCTGGGACTAGCGGGGACCTACGAGCAGTACTTC
>TRBV5-4|-|TRBD1|TRBJ2-1
CASSPRQGYNEQFF
TGTGCCAGCAGCCCCCGACAGGGGTACAATGAGCAGTTCTTC
>TRBV7-9|-|TRBD2|TRBJ2-7
CASSYQSGSGSYEQYF
TGTGCCAGCAGCTACCAGAGCGGGAGTGGATCCTACGAGCAGTACTTC
>TRBV7-2|-|-|TRBJ2-7
CASSNFRASYEQYF
TGTGCCAGCAGCAACTTCCGAGCATCCTACGAGCAGTACTTC
>TRBV7-2|-|TRBD1|TRBJ1-6
CASSSGQAQLSYNSPLHF
TGTGCCAGCAGCTCTGGACAGGCCCAACTCTCCTATAATTCACCCCTCCACTTT
>TRBV21-1|once|-|TRBJ2-3
CASSKTRLAGGSGTDTQYF
TGTGCCAGCAGCAAAACGAGACTAGCGGGAGGGTCGGGCACAGATACGCAGTATTTT
>TRBV7-3|-|-|TRBJ2-7
CASSLYANSYEQYF
TGTGCCAGCAGCTTATACGCTAACTCCTACGAGCAGTACTTC
>TRBV5-8|-|TRBD2|TRBJ2-1
CASSLELAGASYNEQFF
TGTGCCAGCAGCCTCGAACTAGCGGGAGCTTCTTACAATGAGCAGTTCTTC
>TRBV7-3|-|-|TRBJ1-1
CASSRAGAGDTEAFF
TGTGCCAGCAGCCGCGCGGGGGCGGGGGACACTGAAGCTTTCTTT
>TRBV9|-|TRBD2|TRBJ2-7
CASSATPGLAGAEQYF
TGTGCCAGCAGCGCCACACCGGGACTAGCGGGAGCCGAGCAGTACTTC
>TRBV19|once|TRBD1|TRBJ2-7
CASSIDATGPYEQYF
TGTGCCAGTAGTATAGATGCGACAGGGCCGTACGAGCAGTACTTC
>TRBV18|-|-|TRBJ2-6
CASSSTSGRGRVSGANVLTF
TGTGCCAGCTCATCTACGTCTGGGCGGGGGCGAGTCTCTGGGGCCAACGTCCTGACTTTC
>TRBV5-1|few|TRBD2|TRBJ2-5
CASSFSGSAGETQYF
TGCGCCAGCAGCTTTAGCGGGAGTGCAGGAGAGACCCAGTACTTC
>TRBV2|-|-|TRBJ2-1
CASSEAGASNEQFF
TGTGCCAGCAGTGAAGCGGGAGCCTCCAATGAGCAGTTCTTC
>TRBV30|-|TRBD1|TRBJ1-2
CAWSAGTGEGYTF
TGTGCCTGGAGTGCCGGGACAGGGGAGGGCTACACCTTC
>TRBV6-5|-|TRBD1|TRBJ1-2
CASTKETGANYGYTF
TGTGCCAGCACCAAAGAGACAGGGGCTAACTATGGCTACACCTTC
>TRBV7-9|-|-|TRBJ2-1
CASSQVGQLTFF
TGTGCCAGCAGCCAGGTAGGACAGCTTACGTTCTTC
>TRBV10-3|once|TRBD2|TRBJ2-1
CAISVRLAGHNEQFF
TGTGCCATCAGTGTCAGACTAGCGGGTCACAATGAGCAGTTCTTC
>TRBV28|once|TRBD1|TRBJ1-1
CASSPNRGRMNTEAFF
TGTGCCAGCAGCCCGAACAGGGGGCGCATGAACACTGAAGCTTTCTTT
>TRBV3-1/TRBV3-2|-|-|TRBJ1-5
CASSQDLAAGNQPQHF
TGTGCCAGCAGCCAAGATCTGGCGGCGGGCAATCAGCCCCAGCATTTT
>TRBV10-1|-|TRBD1|TRBJ2-1
CASSASGTGQPNEQFF
TGCGCCAGCAGTGCGAGCGGGACAGGGCAACCCAATGAGCAGTTCTTC
>TRBV5-1|-|TRBD1|TRBJ2-1
CASEGANEQFF
TGCGCCAGCGAGGGGGCTAATGAGCAGTTCTTC
>TRBV28|few|TRBD1|TRBJ1-1
CASSLWTGTGYSLREAFF
TGTGCCAGCAGTCTTTGGACGGGGACAGGGTATTCGCTGCGGGAAGCTTTCTTT
>TRBV30|few|TRBD1|TRBJ1-2
CALGDRAYTF
TGTGCCTTAGGGGACAGAGCCTACACCTTC
>TRBV5-4|-|TRBD2|TRBJ2-5
CASSFAGEAETQYF
TGTGCCAGCAGCTTCGCGGGAGAAGCGGAGACCCAGTACTTC
>TRBV6-5|-|TRBD2|TRBJ2-7
CASSSNLGTSRYEQYF
TGTGCCAGCAGTTCCAACCTCGGGACTAGCAGATACGAGCAGTACTTC
>TRBV24-1|-|TRBD1|TRBJ1-3
CATSEGQGAGNTIYF
TGTGCCACCAGTGAGGGACAGGGTGCTGGAAACACCATATATTTT
>TRBV7-9|-|-|TRBJ1-4
CASTPYLSRDNEKLFF
TGTGCCAGCACCCCCTATCTTTCCAGGGATAATGAAAAACTGTTTTTT
>TRBV7-8|-|-|TRBJ1-1
CASSLLRGTYTEAFF
TGTGCCAGCAGCTTACTGAGGGGGACATACACTGAAGCTTTCTTT
>TRBV5-4|-|-|TRBJ2-1
CASSLGVSSYNEQFF
TGTGCCAGCAGCTTGGGCGTGAGCTCCTACAATGAGCAGTTCTTC
>TRBV19|-|TRBD1|TRBJ2-7
CASSIGDSFFYEQYF
TGTGCCAGTAGTATCGGGGACAGTTTTTTCTACGAGCAGTACTTC
>TRBV9|-|TRBD2|TRBJ2-1
CASSVKGGRASYNEQFF
TGTGCCAGCAGCGTAAAAGGTGGGAGGGCATCCTACAATGAGCAGTTCTTC
>TRBV19|-|-|TRBJ2-1
CASGGGSSGTPPYYNEQFF
TGTGCCAGTGGAGGAGGGAGTAGCGGTACCCCCCCCTACTACAATGAGCAGTTCTTC
>TRBV5-6|few|-|TRBJ1-6
CASTFDRFNSPLHF
TGTGCCAGCACCTTCGACAGGTTTAATTCACCCCTCCACTTT
>TRBV3-1/TRBV3-2|-|-|TRBJ1-1
CASSQDLSRTFPTHDTEAFF
TGTGCCAGCAGCCAAGACCTCAGCCGGACTTTCCCCACCCACGACACTGAAGCTTTCTTT
>TRBV5-4|-|-|TRBJ2-6
CASSLTYSSGANVLTF
TGTGCCAGCAGCCTCACCTACAGCTCTGGGGCCAACGTCCTGACTTTC
>TRBV28|-|TRBD1|TRBJ1-1
CASSPQTGPNTEAFF
TGTGCCAGCAGTCCACAGACAGGGCCGAACACTGAAGCTTTCTTT
>TRBV5-5|-|TRBD2|TRBJ2-2
CASSASGSGTGELFF
TGTGCCAGCAGCGCTAGCGGGAGTGGCACCGGGGAGCTGTTTTTT
>TRBV4-1|-|TRBD1|TRBJ1-6
CASSQDQGTGLHF
TGCGCCAGCAGCCAAGATCAAGGGACAGGCCTCCACTTT
>TRBV19|once|-|TRBJ2-3
CASSTSWGEPTDTQYF
TGTGCCAGTAGTACCTCATGGGGGGAACCCACAGATACGCAGTATTTT
>TRBV2|few|-|TRBJ1-2
CASRRQSGGYGYTF
TGTGCCAGCAGAAGACAGTCGGGAGGCTATGGCTACACCTTC